This is a list of T cell receptor beta chains from one sample in a study of beta chain features in type 1 diabetes. Measured with immunoSEQ multiplex PCR; TCRdb has only the in-frame clones, and not every one. This table has hundreds of thousands of clones, approximately 10% appearing once. Sequences were obtained from naive CD4+ T cells from blood. Receptor source: a woman in her 30s in good health. Each CDR3 is given with its conserved first and last residue. A D gene is named only where the DNA matches it firmly. Not all rows give a size; the values are once, few, many and, for expanded clones, a class.

J: TRBJ2-3
size: few
V: TRBV5-1
D: NA
DNA: TGCGCCAGCAGCTCCGGAGTGTGGGGCACAGATACGCAGTATTTT
CDR3: CASSSGVWGTDTQYF

J: TRBJ2-2
size: few
V: TRBV20-1
D: NA
DNA: TGCAGTGCTTGGAGGGCCGGGGAGCTGTTTTTT
CDR3: CSAWRAGELFF

J: TRBJ2-7
size: few
V: TRBV9
D: TRBD1
DNA: TGTGCCAGCAGCGTAGGGGGACAGGGGTTATACGAGCAGTACTTC
CDR3: CASSVGGQGLYEQYF

J: TRBJ2-3
size: NA
V: TRBV7-2
D: TRBD2
DNA: TGTGCCAGCAGCCGGACTAGCCTTAGCACAGATACGCAGTATTTT
CDR3: CASSRTSLSTDTQYF

J: TRBJ2-1
size: few
V: TRBV5-4
D: TRBD2
DNA: TGTGCCAGCAGCTTGGGGGGGACTAGCGGGAGGTATGAGCAGTTCTTC
CDR3: CASSLGGTSGRYEQFF

J: TRBJ2-5
size: NA
V: TRBV5-1
D: TRBD2
DNA: TGCGCCAGCAGCTTGGGCGGACTAGCGGGGCCCCAAGAGACCCAGTACTTC
CDR3: CASSLGGLAGPQETQYF

J: TRBJ2-7
size: NA
V: TRBV4-2
D: NA
DNA: TGTGCCAGCAGCCAAGGGGGCAGAAACTACGAGCAGTACTTC
CDR3: CASSQGGRNYEQYF

J: TRBJ1-1
size: few
V: TRBV9
D: NA
DNA: TGTGCCAGCAGCGTAGTCGACGACATGAACACTGAAGCTTTCTTT
CDR3: CASSVVDDMNTEAFF

J: TRBJ1-1
size: NA
V: TRBV13
D: TRBD1
DNA: TGTGCCAGCAGTCCCGGAGGGACAGGGGGTTTTAGAGAAGCTTTCTTT
CDR3: CASSPGGTGGFREAFF

J: TRBJ2-3
size: few
V: TRBV4-2
D: NA
DNA: TGTGCCAGCAGCCAAGGGGTCGGGGAGGATACGCAGTATTTT
CDR3: CASSQGVGEDTQYF

J: TRBJ2-5
size: few
V: TRBV5-4
D: TRBD2
DNA: TGTGCCAGCAGCTCCGGGACTAGCGGGCAAGAGACCCAGTACTTC
CDR3: CASSSGTSGQETQYF

J: TRBJ2-3
size: few
V: TRBV30
D: TRBD2
DNA: TGTGCCTGGAGACTAGCGGGAGAGGGGACAGATACGCAGTATTTT
CDR3: CAWRLAGEGTDTQYF

J: TRBJ2-1
size: NA
V: TRBV5-1
D: NA
DNA: TGCGCCAGCTTTGTAACAAGTAACAATGAGCAGTTCTTC
CDR3: CASFVTSNNEQFF

J: TRBJ2-7
size: NA
V: TRBV29-1
D: NA
DNA: TGCAGCGTTTCCCCCGGGACAAACTCCTACGAGCAGTACTTC
CDR3: CSVSPGTNSYEQYF

J: TRBJ2-5
size: few
V: TRBV9
D: TRBD1
DNA: TGTGCCAGCAGCTTAAGCCCGGGACAGGAACAAGAGACCCAGTACTTC
CDR3: CASSLSPGQEQETQYF

J: TRBJ2-5
size: few
V: TRBV2
D: NA
DNA: TGTGCCAGCGGGAGAAGCGGACAAGAGACCCAGTACTTC
CDR3: CASGRSGQETQYF

J: TRBJ2-7
size: few
V: TRBV18
D: TRBD1
DNA: TGTGCCAGCTCACCAATCGGGACAGGGCTAGACGAGCAGTACTTC
CDR3: CASSPIGTGLDEQYF

J: TRBJ1-5
size: NA
V: TRBV23-1
D: NA
DNA: TGCGCCAGCAGCACAGGGCCGGAAAGCAATCAGCCCCAGCATTTT
CDR3: CASSTGPESNQPQHF

J: TRBJ2-2
size: NA
V: TRBV27
D: TRBD2
DNA: TGTGCCAGCAGCCTTATTGGACTAGCGGGAGGCGGGGAGCTGTTTTTT
CDR3: CASSLIGLAGGGELFF

J: TRBJ1-1
size: NA
V: TRBV11-2
D: NA
DNA: TGTGCCAGCAGCTCTTACAGGTCTCTGAACACTGAAGCTTTCTTT
CDR3: CASSSYRSLNTEAFF

J: TRBJ2-7
size: NA
V: TRBV18
D: TRBD1
DNA: TGTGCCAGCTCACCGCCCGGGACAGTGACCTACGAGCAGTACTTC
CDR3: CASSPPGTVTYEQYF

J: TRBJ2-5
size: NA
V: TRBV18
D: TRBD1
DNA: TGTGCCAGCTCACCGACAGGGGAGACCCAGTACTTC
CDR3: CASSPTGETQYF

J: TRBJ2-1
size: NA
V: TRBV11-2
D: TRBD2
DNA: TGTGCCAGCAGCCCTAGCGGGAGCTCCTACAATGAGCAGTTCTTC
CDR3: CASSPSGSSYNEQFF

J: TRBJ2-3
size: NA
V: TRBV28
D: TRBD1
DNA: TGTGCCAGCAGTTTAAAGGGTTGGACAGGGCTAGATACGCAGTATTTT
CDR3: CASSLKGWTGLDTQYF

J: TRBJ2-1
size: few
V: TRBV5-6
D: NA
DNA: TGTGCCAGCAGCACGGTAGGGGTGTGGTTCTTC
CDR3: CASSTVGVWFF

J: TRBJ2-7
size: few
V: TRBV7-9
D: NA
DNA: TGTGCCAGCATCTCCGGGGACGAGCAGTACTTC
CDR3: CASISGDEQYF

J: TRBJ2-7
size: few
V: TRBV7-3
D: TRBD1
DNA: TGTGCCAGCAGCTATCAGGGGGACTCCTACGAGCAGTACTTC
CDR3: CASSYQGDSYEQYF

J: TRBJ2-7
size: NA
V: TRBV4-3
D: TRBD2
DNA: TGCGCCAGCAGCCAAGACTATAGGGGGTCGACTAGCGGGAGGGCCTACGAGCAGTACTTC
CDR3: CASSQDYRGSTSGRAYEQYF

J: TRBJ2-1
size: NA
V: TRBV7-7
D: NA
DNA: TGTGCTAGCAGCCAGGGGCGGAGCTCCTACAATGAGCAGTTCTTC
CDR3: CASSQGRSSYNEQFF

J: TRBJ1-4
size: NA
V: TRBV23-1
D: NA
DNA: TGCGCCAGCAGTGGAGGGGCCAATAATGAAAAACTGTTTTTT
CDR3: CASSGGANNEKLFF

J: TRBJ2-1
size: NA
V: TRBV6-4
D: TRBD2
DNA: TGTGCCAGCAGTGATCGAGTAGCGGGCAGCAATGAGCAGTTCTTC
CDR3: CASSDRVAGSNEQFF

J: TRBJ1-2
size: NA
V: TRBV29-1
D: NA
DNA: TGCAGCGTTTTGGGGGGGGTGGGCTATGGCTACACCTTC
CDR3: CSVLGGVGYGYTF

J: TRBJ1-2
size: NA
V: TRBV2
D: NA
DNA: TGTGCCAGCAGTGAAAAGGGTAGCGTGGATGGCTACACCTTC
CDR3: CASSEKGSVDGYTF

J: TRBJ2-3
size: few
V: TRBV2
D: NA
DNA: TGTGCCAGCAGTGACACCGGAGTAGCGGCTAGCACAGATACGCAGTATTTT
CDR3: CASSDTGVAASTDTQYF

J: TRBJ2-7
size: NA
V: TRBV7-2
D: NA
DNA: TGTGCCAGCAAAGGGCACTATGGGGCAGGACGGGAGCAGTACTTC
CDR3: CASKGHYGAGREQYF

J: TRBJ2-7
size: NA
V: TRBV6-5
D: TRBD2
DNA: TGTGCCAGCGGGAGGGCAGCCTACGAGCAGTACTTC
CDR3: CASGRAAYEQYF

J: TRBJ2-1
size: NA
V: TRBV5-1
D: TRBD2
DNA: TGCGCCAGCAGCCCGGGACTAGCGGGAGTCGGCTCCTACAATGAGCAGTTCTTC
CDR3: CASSPGLAGVGSYNEQFF

J: TRBJ2-4
size: NA
V: TRBV5-1
D: TRBD1
DNA: TGCGCCAGCAGCTCCCGGGACAGGACCAAAAACATTCAGTACTTC
CDR3: CASSSRDRTKNIQYF

J: TRBJ1-1
size: few
V: TRBV5-1
D: TRBD1
DNA: TGCGCCAGCAGCGGGACAGGGGGCACTGAAGCTTTCTTT
CDR3: CASSGTGGTEAFF

J: TRBJ2-7
size: few
V: TRBV4-3
D: TRBD2
DNA: TGCGCCAGCAGCCAAGGTTTCTCTAGCGGGGGCTCCTACGAGCAGTACTTC
CDR3: CASSQGFSSGGSYEQYF

J: TRBJ2-7
size: NA
V: TRBV27
D: TRBD1
DNA: TGTGCCAGCAGCCACACGGGACAGGGGACGGTTGACTTC
CDR3: CASSHTGQGTVDF

J: TRBJ1-2
size: few
V: TRBV7-6
D: NA
DNA: TGTGCCAGCAGCACGGAAGTTACAGGGTCCCATGGCTACACCTTC
CDR3: CASSTEVTGSHGYTF

J: TRBJ2-7
size: NA
V: TRBV28
D: TRBD1
DNA: TGTGCCAGCAGTACGGGACAGAGCTCCTACGAGCAGTACTTC
CDR3: CASSTGQSSYEQYF

J: TRBJ2-3
size: NA
V: TRBV28
D: TRBD1
DNA: TGTGCCAGCAGTAGATCTGGGACAGGCACAGATACGCAGTATTTT
CDR3: CASSRSGTGTDTQYF

J: TRBJ1-2
size: few
V: TRBV10-3
D: TRBD1
DNA: TGTGCCATCAGTGAGAAGACAGGGGGATATGGCTACACCTTC
CDR3: CAISEKTGGYGYTF

J: TRBJ2-1
size: NA
V: TRBV6-6
D: TRBD2
DNA: TGTGCCAGCAGAAAACAGCTAGCGGGAGTAGGCAATGAGCAGTTCTTC
CDR3: CASRKQLAGVGNEQFF

J: TRBJ2-4
size: NA
V: TRBV29-1
D: TRBD1
DNA: TGCAGCGTTTTGCAGGGGGCTCAGAGCATTCAGTACTTC
CDR3: CSVLQGAQSIQYF

J: TRBJ2-7
size: NA
V: TRBV28
D: TRBD2
DNA: TGTGCCAGCAGTCCTGGGCGGGAGGTCTACGAGCAGTACTTC
CDR3: CASSPGREVYEQYF

J: TRBJ2-1
size: NA
V: TRBV9
D: NA
DNA: TGTGCCAGCAGCGTAGGACATTTGAGGGTTAACAATGAGCAGTTCTTC
CDR3: CASSVGHLRVNNEQFF

J: TRBJ2-1
size: few
V: TRBV18
D: NA
DNA: TGTGCCAGCTCACCTTCCGTCTTGGGAGATGAGCAGTTCTTC
CDR3: CASSPSVLGDEQFF

J: TRBJ2-4
size: few
V: TRBV28
D: TRBD1
DNA: TGTGCCAGCAGTTCAGGACAGGGGACGGAAAACATTCAGTACTTC
CDR3: CASSSGQGTENIQYF

J: TRBJ2-1
size: NA
V: TRBV10-3
D: TRBD1
DNA: TGTGCCATCAGTGATGACAGGGGGAGTTACAATGAGCAGTTCTTC
CDR3: CAISDDRGSYNEQFF

J: TRBJ2-1
size: few
V: TRBV4-3
D: TRBD2
DNA: TGCGCCAGCAGCCAAGATCTGGGGCCAGCGGGAGGGCAGAATGAGCAGTTCTTC
CDR3: CASSQDLGPAGGQNEQFF

J: TRBJ2-5
size: few
V: TRBV2
D: NA
DNA: TGTGCCAGCAGTTTCGGTGACAGACTAGAGACCCAGTACTTC
CDR3: CASSFGDRLETQYF

J: TRBJ2-1
size: few
V: TRBV7-2
D: TRBD2
DNA: TGTGCCAGCAGCTTAGAGGTGTTAAGACTAGCGGGAGTCAATGAGCAGTTCTTC
CDR3: CASSLEVLRLAGVNEQFF

J: TRBJ1-1
size: NA
V: TRBV18
D: NA
DNA: TGTGCCAGCTCACCACCGATGCCACACCGGAACACTGAAGCTTTCTTT
CDR3: CASSPPMPHRNTEAFF

J: TRBJ2-7
size: few
V: TRBV19
D: TRBD1
DNA: TGTGCCAGTAGTCCGGGGACAGAACCCTACGAGCAGTACTTC
CDR3: CASSPGTEPYEQYF

J: TRBJ2-7
size: NA
V: TRBV2
D: TRBD2
DNA: TGTGCCAGCAGTGAAGCGCTAGCGGGGACCTCCTACGAGCAGTACTTC
CDR3: CASSEALAGTSYEQYF

J: TRBJ2-1
size: few
V: TRBV7-2
D: NA
DNA: TGTGCCAGCAGCTTAGCGATAGTTCCCTACAATGAGCAGTTCTTC
CDR3: CASSLAIVPYNEQFF

J: TRBJ2-7
size: few
V: TRBV6-5
D: NA
DNA: TGTGCCAGCAGTACTCCGGGACTCCCCGACGAGCAGTACTTC
CDR3: CASSTPGLPDEQYF